A single sample is the source of the 25 T cell receptor beta chains below, sequenced in a study of technical replicates of blood from a few donors. The protocol was immunoSEQ multiplex PCR, while the TCRdb copy is restricted to in-frame clones and leaves out a portion. Here the sample spans roughly 82,000 clones, over 95% being singletons. The sample comprised T cells isolated from PBMCs. The receptor set was obtained from a human donor in good health.

V and J are TRBV9 and TRBJ2-1; D might be TRBD2 (6 bases). The CDR3 consists of 14 residues. V was pared by 0 bases and J by 5 bases, with 9 bases between. Germline values: CDR1 SGDLS, CDR2 YYNGEE. CDR3 region: CASSVEGGHNEQFF. The CDR3 DNA is TGTGCCAGCAGCGTAGAAGGAGGGCACAATGAGCAGTTCTTC.

J is TRBJ2-1 and V is TRBV6-1; D perhaps matches TRBD2 (5 bases). The V end was cut by 8 bases, the J end by 8 bases, with 19 bases between. Germline lookup yields CDR1 MNHNS and CDR2 SASEGT. The CDR3 runs 14 residues. The CDR3, as DNA: TGTGCCAGCGGGAGAGCTAGGAGCTCCGATGAGCAGTTCTTC. This translates into CASGRARSSDEQFF.

The rearrangement links TRBV6-1 to TRBJ1-2; perhaps TRBD1 as D (6 bases). This CDR3 comprises 17 residues. V shed 0 bases and J shed 1 base, with 15 bases lying between them. Germline V gene data show CDR1 as MNHNS and CDR2 as SASEGT. This chain's CDR3 is CASSEARDTPLNYGYTF. The CDR3 DNA is TGTGCCAGCAGTGAAGCCCGGGACACACCACTTAACTATGGCTACACCTTC.

V and J are TRBV15 and TRBJ2-7, with a tentative D call TRBD2 (5 bases). From germline, CDR1 is LNHNV and CDR2 YYDKDF (reference sequence). V was clipped by 0 bases and J by 2 bases, with 11 bases between them. This CDR3 has 15 amino acids. DNA of the CDR3: TGTGCCACCAGCAGAGAGCGCGACGGGACCTACGAGCAGTACTTC. Encoded protein: CATSRERDGTYEQYF.

The chain couples TRBV6-5 to TRBJ2-1; TRBD2 aligns across 8 bases. This CDR3 contains 13 residues. Trimming took 6 bases from V and 2 from J; bases not matched to a gene: 0. Germline V gene data show CDR1 as MNHEY and CDR2 as SVGAGI. The CDR3 reads CASSGRAYNEQFF. DNA for the CDR3: TGTGCCAGCAGCGGGAGGGCCTACAATGAGCAGTTCTTC.

About this clone: Other DNA sequences within the sample encode an identical CDR3. The J gene is TRBJ2-2, the V gene TRBV7-3; 14 positions agree with TRBD2. This CDR3 comprises 16 residues. CDR1 and CDR2 from the germline V gene are SGHTA and FQGTGA. Unmatched junction bases numbered 3, after V lost 3 bases and J lost 6 bases. The CDR3 loop is CASSLGLAGASGELFF. DNA for the CDR3: TGTGCCAGCAGCTTGGGACTAGCGGGAGCATCCGGGGAGCTGTTTTTT.

The genes are TRBV9 and TRBJ1-5; D is perhaps TRBD1 (6 bases). Germline values: CDR1 SGDLS, CDR2 YYNGEE. This CDR3 contains 14 residues. Trimming pared 4 bases from V and 6 bases from J, leaving 14 bases between. CDR3 in amino acids: CASSPHRVGQPQHF. The CDR3 DNA reads as TGTGCCAGCAGCCCCCACAGGGTAGGTCAGCCCCAGCATTTT. The full variable domain, its missing parts supplied by reference TRBV9 and TRBJ1-5, is DSGVTQTPKHLITATGQRVTLRCSPRSGDLSVYWYQQSLDQGLQFLIQYYNGEERAKGNILERFSAQQFPDLHSELNLSSLELGDSALYFCASSPHRVGQPQHFGDGTRLSIL.

This chain uses TRBV7-8 with TRBJ1-4; weak D call: TRBD1 (6 bases). This CDR3 has 17 residues. Germline CDR1 SGHVS, CDR2 FQNEAQ. Trimming stripped 1 base from V and 7 bases from J, with 19 bases between. The CDR3 bases are TGTGCCAGCAGCTTAGTTCTTACCGGGGACACAGGTGAAAAACTGTTTTTT. This codes for CASSLVLTGDTGEKLFF.

The chain recombines TRBV6-5 with TRBJ1-2, with 7 nucleotides matching TRBD1. Trimming at V came to 5 bases and at J to 4 bases, leaving 4 bases not matched to a gene. The CDR3 is 13 residues long. Looked up from germline, CDR1 is MNHEY and CDR2 is SVGAGI. For the CDR3, the DNA is TGTGCCAGCAGTGGGACAGACCTCTATGGCTACACCTTC. Translated: CASSGTDLYGYTF.

The chain combines TRBV5-1 with TRBJ2-7; possibly TRBD2 for D (5 bases). Germline loops: CDR1 SGHRS, CDR2 YFSETQ. Trimming took 4 bases from V and 3 from J, leaving 17 bases between them. The CDR3 has 15 residues. CDR3 region: CASSLSGGRIYEQYF. The CDR3 region has the DNA TGCGCCAGCAGCCTGAGCGGTGGGAGAATCTACGAGCAGTACTTC.

V usage is TRBV12-5 and J usage is TRBJ1-5; tentative D call: TRBD1 (6 bases). The V end lost 6 bases, the J end lost 5 bases, and 8 bases lay between the germline ends. There are 12 residues in the CDR3. The germline CDR1 and CDR2 sequences are LGHNT and FRNRAP. CDR3 protein: CASGQGDQPQHF. In DNA form, the CDR3 reads TGTGCTAGTGGACAGGGTGATCAGCCCCAGCATTTT.

The gene calls are TRBV30 and TRBJ2-3, with D uncertain. Per the germline V gene, CDR1 is GTSNPN and CDR2 is SVGIG (reference sequence). This CDR3 spans 11 amino acids. V was clipped by 5 bases and J by 2 bases, with 5 bases between them. The CDR3 protein is CAWDNTDTQYF. The DNA of the CDR3 is TGTGCCTGGGACAACACAGATACGCAGTATTTT.

The gene calls are TRBV7-9 and TRBJ1-1; 8 bases agree with TRBD1. Germline V gives CDR1 SEHNR, CDR2 FQNEAQ (reference sequence). The CDR3 length is 15 residues. V shed 5 bases, J shed 4 bases, and the junction held 9 bases outside the gene matches. CDR3 region: CASSLGQGGVTEAFF. Here the CDR3 DNA reads TGTGCCAGCAGCCTCGGACAGGGTGGTGTCACTGAAGCTTTCTTT. Variable domain in full (rest from reference TRBV7-9 and TRBJ1-1): DTGVSQNPRHKITKRGQNVTFRCDPISEHNRLYWYRQTLGQGPEFLTYFQNEAQLEKSRLLSDRFSAERPKGSFSTLEIQRTEQGDSAMYLCASSLGQGGVTEAFFGQGTRLTVV.

The chain carries TRBV4-3 and TRBJ2-7, with D perhaps matching TRBD2 (5 bases). Looked up from germline, CDR1 is LGHNA and CDR2 is YSLEER. The CDR3 has 15 residues. V was trimmed by 4 bases and J by 4 bases, leaving 17 bases between them. CDR3 loop: CASSPDFAMRYEQYF. For the CDR3, the DNA is TGCGCCAGCAGCCCGGACTTCGCGATGCGTTACGAGCAGTACTTC.

This chain joins TRBV10-1 and TRBJ2-5; D is uncertain. Germline lookup yields CDR1 WNHNN and CDR2 SYGVQD (reference sequence). The CDR3 contains 15 residues. Trimming pared 0 bases from V and 1 base from J, leaving 9 bases between. CDR3 sequence (DNA): TGCGCCAGCAGTGAGTCCCAGAGCGTCCAAGAGACCCAGTACTTC. This encodes CASSESQSVQETQYF.

The chain recombines TRBV27 with TRBJ2-3, with 11 bases lining up with TRBD2. After removal of 4 bases from V and 4 bases from J, the junction contained 4 bases not matched to a gene. The CDR3 loop spans 15 amino acids. Germline CDR1 reads MNHEY; CDR2 reads SMNVEV (reference sequence). In DNA form, the CDR3 reads TGTGCCAGCAGTTATCTAGCGGGAGGCGCAGATACGCAGTATTTT. Amino acid sequence: CASSYLAGGADTQYF.

The J gene is TRBJ1-1, the V gene TRBV18; 8 nucleotides align to TRBD1. Germline lookup yields CDR1 KGHSH and CDR2 LQKENI. V shed 6 bases and J 6 bases; nucleotides not matched to a gene: 15. CDR3 size: 16 residues. CDR3 nucleotides: TGTGCCAGCTCCAGCCGGGGCAGGGGGCTAGGGGCTGAAGCTTTCTTT. Translation gives CASSSRGRGLGAEAFF.

V and J are TRBV27 and TRBJ2-7; D unresolved. CDR1 is MNHEY and CDR2 is SMNVEV in the germline V gene (reference sequence). This CDR3 spans 15 amino acids. Trimming took 5 bases from V and 4 from J, leaving 18 bases between them. The CDR3 sequence is CASSPAPSSLYEQYF. The CDR3 bases are TGTGCCAGCAGTCCCGCCCCCTCGAGTTTATACGAGCAGTACTTC.

The rearrangement uses TRBV30 and TRBJ2-7; TRBD2 aligns across 11 bases. This CDR3 is built from 13 residues. The germline V gene encodes CDR1 GTSNPN and CDR2 SVGIG (reference sequence). After removal of 0 bases from V and 9 bases from J, the junction contained 4 bases not matched to a gene. The CDR3 sequence: CAWSVQTSGMQYF. The DNA of the CDR3 is TGTGCCTGGAGTGTACAGACTAGCGGGATGCAGTACTTC.

V is TRBV7-2 and J is TRBJ1-1, with D possibly being TRBD1 (5 bases). Deletions cut 3 bases from V and 6 bases from J, with 14 bases between. The CDR3 runs to 14 residues. Germline V gene sequence: CDR1 SGHTA, CDR2 FQGNSA. The chain's CDR3 is CASSFQGSFPEAFF. In DNA form, the CDR3 reads TGTGCCAGCAGCTTCCAGGGCTCTTTCCCTGAAGCTTTCTTT.

The chain recombines TRBV4-2 with TRBJ1-2, with D maybe TRBD1 (5 bases). V was shortened by 1 base and J by 9 bases, with 12 bases between the two germline ends. From germline, CDR1 is LGHNA and CDR2 YNFKEQ. This CDR3 region has 13 residues. CDR3 amino acids: CASSQVSQGSYTF. CDR3 bases: TGTGCCAGCAGCCAAGTGAGCCAGGGTAGCTACACCTTC.

This clone has just a few counts. The chain carries TRBV19 and TRBJ2-1; a possible D gene is TRBD2 (5 bases). Deletions cut 5 bases from V and 5 bases from J, with 13 bases between. The germline V gene has CDR1 LNHDA and CDR2 SQIVND (reference sequence). CDR3 length: 14 amino acids. CDR3 coding DNA: TGTGCCAGTAGTCCCAGGACTCTTAACAATGAGCAGTTCTTC. It codes for CASSPRTLNNEQFF.

The rearrangement uses TRBV21-1 and TRBJ1-2; the D call TRBD1 from the table was never checked on the DNA. TRBV21-1 is a known pseudogene. CDR3 length: 14 amino acids. CDR3 in DNA: TGTGCCAGCAGCATATGGGACAGGGAGGCTGGCTACACCTTC. Protein product: CASSIWDREAGYTF.

The chain has TRBV27 and TRBJ2-1, with a tentative D call TRBD1 (6 bases). Per germline, CDR1 MNHEY and CDR2 SMNVEV (reference sequence). V was clipped by 5 bases and J by 2 bases, with 10 bases between them. The CDR3 is 14 residues long. CDR3 region: CASSGRGPYNEQFF. In DNA, the CDR3 is TGTGCCAGCAGTGGCAGGGGCCCCTACAATGAGCAGTTCTTC.

The J gene is TRBJ1-4, the V gene TRBV2; D uncertain. The length of the CDR3 is 13 residues. Deletions cut 6 bases from V and 13 bases from J, with 18 bases between. Germline values: CDR1 SNHLY, CDR2 FYNNEI. For the CDR3, the DNA is TGTGCCAGCAGGGAACACCAGAGGAGCAGACTGTTTTTT. It is translated as CASREHQRSRLFF.